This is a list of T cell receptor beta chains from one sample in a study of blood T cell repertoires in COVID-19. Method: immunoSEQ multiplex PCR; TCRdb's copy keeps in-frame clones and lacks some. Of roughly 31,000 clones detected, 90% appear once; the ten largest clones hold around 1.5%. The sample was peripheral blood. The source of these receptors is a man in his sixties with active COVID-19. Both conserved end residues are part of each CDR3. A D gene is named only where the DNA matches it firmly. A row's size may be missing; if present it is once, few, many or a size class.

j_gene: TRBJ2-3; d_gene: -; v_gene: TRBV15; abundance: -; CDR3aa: CATSLDAPSRQYF; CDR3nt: TGTGCCACCAGCCTAGACGCGCCCTCGCGGCAGTATTTT
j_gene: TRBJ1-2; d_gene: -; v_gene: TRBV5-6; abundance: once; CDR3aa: CASSLIQGRGYTF; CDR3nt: TGTGCCAGCAGCTTGATCCAGGGAAGGGGCTACACCTTC
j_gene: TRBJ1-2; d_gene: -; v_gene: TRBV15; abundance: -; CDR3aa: CATSRDRGDGYTF; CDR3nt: TGTGCCACCAGCAGAGATAGAGGAGATGGCTACACCTTC
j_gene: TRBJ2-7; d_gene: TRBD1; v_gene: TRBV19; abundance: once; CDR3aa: CASSIARGTGTYEQYF; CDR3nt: TGTGCCAGTAGTATAGCTCGGGGGACAGGGACGTACGAGCAGTACTTC
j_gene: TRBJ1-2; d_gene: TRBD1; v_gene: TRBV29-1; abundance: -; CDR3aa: CSVAGQGAYSIYGYTF; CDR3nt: TGCAGCGTTGCGGGACAGGGGGCCTACTCCATCTATGGCTACACCTTC
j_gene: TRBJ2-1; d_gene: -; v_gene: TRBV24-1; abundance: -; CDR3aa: CATSEPSGSYNEQFF; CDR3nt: TGTGCCACCAGTGAACCGAGCGGATCCTACAATGAGCAGTTCTTC
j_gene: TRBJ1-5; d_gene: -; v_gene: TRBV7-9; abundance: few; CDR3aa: CASSLGQANQPQHF; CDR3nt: TGTGCCAGCAGCTTAGGACAGGCCAATCAGCCCCAGCATTTT
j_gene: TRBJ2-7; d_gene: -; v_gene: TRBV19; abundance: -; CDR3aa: CASSSGPTGEQYF; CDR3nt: TGTGCCAGTAGCTCCGGGCCGACGGGGGAGCAGTACTTC
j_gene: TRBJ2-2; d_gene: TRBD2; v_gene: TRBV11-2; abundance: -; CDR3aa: CATGGVVGTGELFF; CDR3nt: TGTGCCACTGGGGGGGTGGTGGGGACCGGGGAGCTGTTTTTT
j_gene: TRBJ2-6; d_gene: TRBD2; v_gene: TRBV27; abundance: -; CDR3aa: CAVSGGSGANVLTF; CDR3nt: TGTGCCGTCAGCGGGGGGTCCGGGGCCAACGTCCTGACTTTC
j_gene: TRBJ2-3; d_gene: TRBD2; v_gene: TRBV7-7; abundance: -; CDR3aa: CASSIGGTSTDTQYF; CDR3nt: TGTGCCAGCAGCATCGGGGGGACTAGCACAGATACGCAGTATTTT
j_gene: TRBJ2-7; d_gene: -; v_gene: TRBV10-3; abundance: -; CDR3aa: CAIRDISYEQYF; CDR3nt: TGTGCCATCAGGGACATCTCCTACGAGCAGTACTTC
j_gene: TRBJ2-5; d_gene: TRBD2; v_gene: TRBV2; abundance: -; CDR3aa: CASSEVQRGGETQYF; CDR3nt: TGTGCCAGCAGTGAAGTCCAGCGGGGGGGAGAGACCCAGTACTTC
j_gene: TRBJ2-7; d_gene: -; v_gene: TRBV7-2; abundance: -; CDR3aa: CASSATILSYEQYF; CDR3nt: TGTGCCAGCAGCGCTACTATACTCTCCTACGAGCAGTACTTC
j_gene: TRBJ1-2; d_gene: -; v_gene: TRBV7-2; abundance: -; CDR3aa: CASSFSVRVVANYGYTF; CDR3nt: TGTGCCAGCAGCTTTTCCGTGCGGGTAGTAGCTAACTATGGCTACACCTTC
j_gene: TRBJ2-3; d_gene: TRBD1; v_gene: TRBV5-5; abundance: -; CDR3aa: CASSDTGGSPTDTQYF; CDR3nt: TGTGCCAGCAGCGATACAGGGGGATCCCCCACAGATACGCAGTATTTT
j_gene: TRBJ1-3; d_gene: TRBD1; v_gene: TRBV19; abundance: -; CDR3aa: CASSRAGTGSSGNTIYF; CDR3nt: TGTGCCAGTAGTCGAGCCGGGACAGGAAGCTCTGGAAACACCATATATTTT
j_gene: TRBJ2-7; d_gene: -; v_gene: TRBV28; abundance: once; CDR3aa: CASSFGSSYEQYF; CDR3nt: TGTGCCAGCAGTTTCGGGAGCTCCTACGAGCAGTACTTC
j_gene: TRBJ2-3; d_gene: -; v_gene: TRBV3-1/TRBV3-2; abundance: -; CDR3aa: CASSQDQATDTQYF; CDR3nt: TGTGCCAGCAGCCAAGACCAGGCCACAGATACGCAGTATTTT
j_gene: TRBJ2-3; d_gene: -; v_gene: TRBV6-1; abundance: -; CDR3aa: CASSETLQGRDTQYF; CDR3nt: TGTGCCAGCAGTGAAACCCTTCAGGGGCGAGATACGCAGTATTTT
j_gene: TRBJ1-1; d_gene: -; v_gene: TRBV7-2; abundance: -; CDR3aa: CASSPSRATEAFF; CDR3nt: TGTGCCAGCAGCCCCTCCCGCGCCACTGAAGCTTTCTTT
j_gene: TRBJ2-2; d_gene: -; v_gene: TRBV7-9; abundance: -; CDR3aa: CASSLPLATGELFF; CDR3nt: TGTGCCAGCAGCCTACCCCTAGCGACCGGGGAGCTGTTTTTT
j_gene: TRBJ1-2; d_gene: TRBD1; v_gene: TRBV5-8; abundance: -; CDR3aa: CASSLVGTGARWLGYTF; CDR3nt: TGTGCCAGCAGCTTGGTTGGGACAGGAGCCCGGTGGCTTGGCTACACCTTC
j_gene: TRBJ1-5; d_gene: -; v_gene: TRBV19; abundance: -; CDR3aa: CASSIIGRDQPQHF; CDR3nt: TGTGCCAGTAGTATAATAGGCAGGGATCAGCCCCAGCATTTT
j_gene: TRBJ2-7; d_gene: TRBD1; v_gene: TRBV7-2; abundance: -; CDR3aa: CASSLAGQGIYEQYF; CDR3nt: TGTGCCAGCAGCTTAGCAGGACAGGGGATCTACGAGCAGTACTTC
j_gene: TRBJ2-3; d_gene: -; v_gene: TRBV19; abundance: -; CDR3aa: CATAPRVSTDTQYF; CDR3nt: TGTGCCACCGCACCGAGGGTTAGCACAGATACGCAGTATTTT
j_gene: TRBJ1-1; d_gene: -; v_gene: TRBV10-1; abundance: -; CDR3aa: CASSPDGRENTEAFF; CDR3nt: TGCGCCAGCAGCCCGGACGGGAGGGAGAACACTGAAGCTTTCTTT
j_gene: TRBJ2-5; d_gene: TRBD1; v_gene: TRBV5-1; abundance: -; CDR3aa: CASTDQGVGETQYF; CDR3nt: TGCGCCAGCACCGATCAGGGGGTGGGAGAGACCCAGTACTTC
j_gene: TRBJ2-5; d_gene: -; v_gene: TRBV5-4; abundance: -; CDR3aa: CASSLGTQQETQYF; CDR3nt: TGTGCCAGCAGCTTGGGGACTCAACAAGAGACCCAGTACTTC
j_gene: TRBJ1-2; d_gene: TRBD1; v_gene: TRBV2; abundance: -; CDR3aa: CASSMDRLRGYTF; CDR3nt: TGTGCCAGCAGTATGGACAGGCTGAGGGGCTACACCTTC
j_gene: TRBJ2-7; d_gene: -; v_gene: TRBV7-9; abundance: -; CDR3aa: CASSLARVNSYEQYF; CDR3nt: TGTGCCAGCAGCTTAGCGCGGGTGAACTCCTACGAGCAGTACTTC
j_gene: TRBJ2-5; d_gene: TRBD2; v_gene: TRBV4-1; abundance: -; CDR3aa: CASSRGGADQETQYF; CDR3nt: TGCGCCAGCAGCCGCGGGGGGGCAGACCAAGAGACCCAGTACTTC
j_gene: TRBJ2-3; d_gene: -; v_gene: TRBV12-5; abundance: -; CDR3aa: CASGGGFNLDTQYF; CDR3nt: TGTGCTAGTGGCGGGGGTTTCAACCTAGATACGCAGTATTTT
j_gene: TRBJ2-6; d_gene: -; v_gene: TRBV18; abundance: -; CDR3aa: CASSEVDGANVLTF; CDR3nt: TGTGCCAGCTCCGAGGTGGATGGGGCCAACGTCCTGACTTTC
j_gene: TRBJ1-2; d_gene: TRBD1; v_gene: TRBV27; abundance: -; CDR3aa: CASSYGDRGGGYTF; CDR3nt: TGTGCCAGCAGTTACGGCGACAGGGGTGGTGGCTACACCTTC
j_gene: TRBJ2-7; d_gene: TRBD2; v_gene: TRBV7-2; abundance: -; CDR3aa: CASGTSGTYEQYF; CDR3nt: TGTGCCAGCGGGACTAGCGGGACCTACGAGCAGTACTTC
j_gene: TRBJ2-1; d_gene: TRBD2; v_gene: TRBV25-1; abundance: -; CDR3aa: CASSEGGGYYNEQFF; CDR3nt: TGTGCCAGCAGTGAAGGCGGGGGGTACTACAATGAGCAGTTCTTC
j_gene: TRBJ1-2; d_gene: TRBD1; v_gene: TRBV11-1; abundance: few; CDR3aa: CASSGGQGAYGYTF; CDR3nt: TGTGCCAGCAGCGGCGGACAGGGGGCTTACGGCTACACCTTC
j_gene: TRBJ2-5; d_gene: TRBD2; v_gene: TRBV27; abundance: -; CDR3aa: CASSLSYAGGQETQYF; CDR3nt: TGTGCCAGCAGTTTATCGTACGCGGGGGGCCAAGAGACCCAGTACTTC
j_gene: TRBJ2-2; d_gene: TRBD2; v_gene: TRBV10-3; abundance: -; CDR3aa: CATAGTSGGSAGELFF; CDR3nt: TGTGCCACCGCCGGGACTAGCGGGGGGTCGGCCGGGGAGCTGTTTTTT
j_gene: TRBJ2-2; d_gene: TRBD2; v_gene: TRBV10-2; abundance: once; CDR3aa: CASSDAGGNTGELFF; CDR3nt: TGCGCCAGCAGTGATGCGGGGGGGAACACCGGGGAGCTGTTTTTT
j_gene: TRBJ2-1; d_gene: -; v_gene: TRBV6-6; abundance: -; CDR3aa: CASSYSGGGYSNEQFF; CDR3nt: TGTGCCAGCAGTTACTCTGGGGGCGGGTATTCTAATGAGCAGTTCTTC
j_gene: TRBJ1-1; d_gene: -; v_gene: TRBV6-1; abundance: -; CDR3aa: CASSHRNTEAFF; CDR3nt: TGTGCCAGCAGCCACAGGAACACTGAAGCTTTCTTT
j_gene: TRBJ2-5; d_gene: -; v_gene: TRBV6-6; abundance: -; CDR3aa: CASSYSQGRETQYF; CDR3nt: TGTGCCAGCAGTTACTCACAGGGCCGGGAGACCCAGTACTTC
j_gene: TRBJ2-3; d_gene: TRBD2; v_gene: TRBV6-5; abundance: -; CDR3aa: CASRGSGGSTDTQYF; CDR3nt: TGTGCCAGCAGGGGCAGCGGGGGGTCCACAGATACGCAGTATTTT
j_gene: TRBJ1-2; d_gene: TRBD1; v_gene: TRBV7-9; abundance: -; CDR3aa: CASSRQGYGYTF; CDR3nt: TGTGCCAGCAGCAGACAGGGTTATGGCTACACCTTC
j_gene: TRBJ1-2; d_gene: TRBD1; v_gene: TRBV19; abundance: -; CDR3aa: CASNQGAYGYTF; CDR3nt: TGTGCCAGTAATCAGGGGGCCTATGGCTACACCTTC
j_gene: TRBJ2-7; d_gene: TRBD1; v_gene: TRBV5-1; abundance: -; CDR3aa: CASSPDPPGQGGYEQYF; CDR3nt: TGCGCCAGCAGCCCGGACCCCCCGGGACAGGGTGGCTACGAGCAGTACTTC
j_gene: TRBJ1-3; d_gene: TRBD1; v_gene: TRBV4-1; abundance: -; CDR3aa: CASSQHGQGGNTIYF; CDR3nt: TGCGCCAGCAGCCAGCACGGACAGGGCGGAAACACCATATATTTT
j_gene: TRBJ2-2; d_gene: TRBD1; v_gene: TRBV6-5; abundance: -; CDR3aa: CASSSTGAKNTGELFF; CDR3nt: TGTGCCAGCAGTTCCACAGGGGCCAAGAACACCGGGGAGCTGTTTTTT